This T cell receptor beta chain comes out of a study of blood T cell repertoires in COVID-19. Turning to the study itself: There were acute and convalescent COVID-19 samples, and they came from the United States, Italy and Spain. Sample material is recorded as cDNA or gDNA derived from T cells, B-cell-depleted T cells, or PBMCs.

Source study methods: Amplifying reference gene primers gave estimates of nucleated cell counts. Only in-frame clones appear in the TCRdb table, and some are missing; sequencing was by immunoSEQ multiplex PCR. That table supplies the V and J calls and clone size; D and trimming were determined from the DNA. The profile covers tens of thousands of clones, with roughly 84% appearing a single time and 7.6% taken by the ten largest. Germline CDR1 reads SGDLS; CDR2 reads YYNGEE. The ends lost 4 bases at V and 5 bases at J; junction bases unmatched: 7. The CDR3 sequence is 15 residues long. The TCR originated in a human donor in a cohort sampled during active COVID-19. The V gene is TRBV9, the J gene TRBJ2-7; 12 nucleotides match TRBD2. Sequenced input: peripheral blood. As DNA, the CDR3 is TGTGCCAGCAGCCCGACTAGCGGGAGCATCAACGAGCAGTACTTC. Amino acid sequence: CASSPTSGSINEQYF.